This T cell receptor (beta chain) was sequenced for a study of glioma-infiltrating T cells after dendritic cell vaccination. Profiled with immunoSEQ multiplex PCR; TCRdb holds only in-frame clones, not every one. This table has under 100,000 clones, about 84% appearing once. Germline CDR1 and CDR2: MGHRA and YSYEKL. This CDR3 comprises 17 residues. The V end lost 0 bases, the J end lost 2 bases, and 14 bases lay between the germline ends. V usage is TRBV4-1 and J usage is TRBJ2-1; D is undetermined. Specimen: blood, collected before dendritic cell vaccination. The receptor was derived from a human donor with glioblastoma. DNA of the CDR3: TGCGCCAGCAGCCAAGATCCCCCGAGCGTCACCTACAATGAGCAGTTCTTC. Its protein product is CASSQDPPSVTYNEQFF.